Shown below are 20 T cell receptor beta chains from a single sample sequenced in a study of blood T cell repertoires in COVID-19. Profiled with immunoSEQ multiplex PCR; TCRdb holds only in-frame clones, not every one. Among some 190,000 clones listed, 85% were seen once. Sequencing used peripheral blood. These receptors came from a woman aged 55-69 years with acute or convalescent COVID-19.

Points on this clone: Other DNA sequences in the sample encode the same CDR3. The J gene is TRBJ2-1, the V gene TRBV5-1; 8 bases are shared with TRBD1. The junction had 5 bases not matched to a gene; V was cut back by 4 bases and J by 5 bases. This CDR3 has 14 residues. CDR1 and CDR2 (germline): SGHRS, YFSETQ. The CDR3 bases are TGCGCCAGCAGCACCGGGACAGGAAACAATGAGCAGTTCTTC. Its protein is CASSTGTGNNEQFF.

This sequence joins TRBV6-5 and TRBJ2-5, with 11 bases fitting TRBD2. Germline lookup yields CDR1 MNHEY and CDR2 SVGAGI. V dropped 2 bases and J dropped 3; count of bases not matched to a gene: 5. CDR3 length: 16 residues. The CDR3 reads CASSYRMGLAEETQYF. CDR3 coding DNA: TGTGCCAGCAGTTACAGGATGGGACTAGCGGAAGAGACCCAGTACTTC.

This chain joins TRBV3-1 (or the pseudogene TRBV3-2) and TRBJ2-1; 13 bases agree with TRBD2. There are 19 residues in the CDR3. Trimming at V came to 0 bases and at J to 6 bases, leaving 11 bases not matched to a gene. Germline loops: CDR1 LGHDT, CDR2 YNNKEL (reference sequence). DNA for the CDR3: TGTGCCAGCAGCCAAGAAACCCTCGGACTAGCGGGAGCCCCCAATGAGCAGTTCTTC. Amino acid sequence: CASSQETLGLAGAPNEQFF.

The rearrangement links TRBV27 to TRBJ1-2, with a tentative D call TRBD1 (6 bases). Germline-derived CDR1 and CDR2 are MNHEY and SMNVEV (reference sequence). The CDR3 is made up of 14 amino acids. The V and J ends lost 7 bases and 7 bases respectively, with 19 bases between them. CDR3: CASTTGRPNGGYTF. DNA for the CDR3: TGTGCCAGCACCACAGGGCGACCCAACGGTGGCTACACCTTC.

This chain connects TRBV11-2 to TRBJ2-1, with TRBD2 matching 9 bases. This CDR3 has 15 amino acids. Germline V gene sequence: CDR1 SGHAT, CDR2 FQNNGV. J was trimmed by 5 bases and V by 5 bases; bases with no gene match: 7. The DNA for the CDR3 is TGTGCCAGCAGCCAAGGGTTAGCGGGAGACAATGAGCAGTTCTTC. Translation: CASSQGLAGDNEQFF.

In this sample, this clone turned up a few times. The J gene is TRBJ2-1, the V gene TRBV2; D not certain. The CDR3 sequence is 14 residues long. The ends were cut back, 0 bases at V and 14 bases at J, with 17 bases in the middle. Germline V gene data show CDR1 as SNHLY and CDR2 as FYNNEI. In DNA, the CDR3 is TGTGCCAGCAGTGAAGCGCTTAGGAGTAGTTCTGAGTTCTTC. Translated: CASSEALRSSSEFF. The whole variable domain, filled in from reference TRBV2 and TRBJ2-1, reads EPEVTQTPSHQVTQMGQEVILRCVPISNHLYFYWYRQILGQKVEFLVSFYNNEISEKSEIFDDQFSVERPDGSNFTLKIRSTKLEDSAMYFCASSEALRSSSEFFGPGTRLTVL.

In this sample, this clone turned up once. V usage is TRBV2 and J usage is TRBJ1-1, with a weak D call TRBD1 (6 bases). The CDR3 runs 14 residues. The germline CDR1 and CDR2 sequences are SNHLY and FYNNEI. The V and J ends lost 2 bases and 0 bases respectively, with 7 bases between them. In DNA, the CDR3 is TGTGCCAGCAGTGAAACAGGGTTGAACACTGAAGCTTTCTTT. It translates to CASSETGLNTEAFF.

The chain combines TRBV6-1 with TRBJ2-7; 13 nucleotides match TRBD2. CDR1 is MNHNS, CDR2 SASEGT, per germline. V shed 6 bases and J 2 bases; nucleotides not matched to a gene: 7. This CDR3 spans 16 amino acids. The CDR3 nucleotides are TGTGCCAGCAGCGAAACTAGCGGGAGGGCCCCCTACGAGCAGTACGTC. Translation: CASSETSGRAPYEQYV.

The chain is built from TRBV4-1 and TRBJ1-1; a weak D match, TRBD1 (5 bases). The germline V and J ends were trimmed by 3 bases and 1 base, with 15 bases remaining between them. This CDR3 contains 16 residues. Germline-derived CDR1 and CDR2 are MGHRA and YSYEKL. CDR3: CASSQGTWGSNTEAFF. The CDR3 nucleotides are TGCGCCAGCAGCCAGGGGACTTGGGGGTCGAACACTGAAGCTTTCTTT.

The CDR3: CASRPGTSGSTDTQYF. The CDR3 region has the DNA TGTGCCAGCAGGCCTGGGACTAGCGGGAGCACAGATACGCAGTATTTT. The gene calls are TRBV2 and TRBJ2-3; 12 positions agree with TRBD2. Germline assignment: CDR1 SNHLY and CDR2 FYNNEI. The CDR3 extends over 16 amino acids. V lost 6 bases to trimming and J lost 0 bases; unmatched junction nucleotides: 4.

The rearrangement joins TRBV14 to TRBJ2-1; TRBD2 matches 10 bases. The CDR3 loop spans 15 amino acids. The germline V gene encodes CDR1 SGHDN and CDR2 FVKESK. V shed 5 bases, J shed 0 bases, and the junction held 1 base outside the gene matches. The CDR3 nucleotides are TGTGCCAGCAGCGCTAGCGGGAGCTCCTACAATGAGCAGTTCTTC. It is translated as CASSASGSSYNEQFF.

This chain joins TRBV12-3 or TRBV12-4 and TRBJ2-7; no clear D. CDR3 length: 13 residues. Trimming left V 5 bases short and J 3 bases short, with 11 bases between. Here the CDR3 DNA reads TGTGCCAGCAGTCGGGTCCAAAACTACGAGCAGTACTTC. The encoded protein is CASSRVQNYEQYF.

The rearrangement uses TRBV29-1 and TRBJ1-3; a weak D match, TRBD1 (5 bases). Trimming took 2 bases from V and 0 from J, leaving 11 bases between them. The germline V gene has CDR1 SQVTM and CDR2 ANQGSEA. This CDR3 has 15 residues. The CDR3 bases are TGCAGCGTTGAATCAGGGCGGAGCTCTGGAAACACCATATATTTT. Translation: CSVESGRSSGNTIYF.

This clone was counted many times. V usage is TRBV5-1 and J usage is TRBJ2-7; D might be TRBD2 (5 bases). The germline V gene has CDR1 SGHRS and CDR2 YFSETQ. This CDR3 has 16 amino acids. The V and J ends lost 4 bases and 0 bases respectively, with 17 bases between them. The CDR3 protein is CASSPGGSVNSYEQYF. Written as DNA, the CDR3 is TGCGCCAGCAGCCCCGGAGGTAGCGTAAACTCCTACGAGCAGTACTTC.

The V gene is TRBV19, the J gene TRBJ2-3; 10 bases line up with TRBD2. V dropped 6 bases and J dropped 0; count of bases not matched to a gene: 3. Germline CDR1 reads LNHDA; CDR2 reads SQIVND (reference sequence). This CDR3 is built from 15 residues. The CDR3 region has the DNA TGTGCCAGTAGGGATAGCGGGAGGAGCACAGATACGCAGTATTTT. Translation gives CASRDSGRSTDTQYF.

CDR3 region: CASSGTGAGNTIYF. For the CDR3, the DNA is TGCGCCAGCAGCGGGACAGGGGCTGGAAACACCATATATTTT. The gene calls are TRBV5-1 and TRBJ1-3; 10 nucleotides match TRBD1. In germline, CDR1 is SGHRS, CDR2 YFSETQ. The V segment lost 4 bases and the J segment 2 bases; nucleotides outside the gene matches: 0. The CDR3 spans 14 residues. Looking up the rest from reference TRBV5-1 and TRBJ1-3 gives the full variable domain: KAGVTQTPRYLIKTRGQQVTLSCSPISGHRSVSWYQQTPGQGLQFLFEYFSETQRNKGNFPGRFSGRQFSNSRSEMNVSTLELGDSALYLCASSGTGAGNTIYFGEGSWLTVV.

The genes are TRBV28 and TRBJ2-5; 7 nucleotides line up with TRBD2. From germline, CDR1 is MDHEN and CDR2 SYDVKM. J was trimmed by 4 bases and V by 1 base; bases with no gene match: 6. The CDR3 consists of 15 residues. CDR3 in amino acids: CASSLLEREGETQYF. The CDR3 nucleotides are TGTGCCAGCAGTTTATTAGAGCGGGAAGGAGAGACCCAGTACTTC.

The chain is built from TRBV2 and TRBJ2-3, with TRBD2 identical over 11 bases. This CDR3 spans 15 amino acids. Trimming cost V 6 bases and J 5 bases; bases outside gene matches: 7. Germline V lookup: CDR1 SNHLY, CDR2 FYNNEI. The CDR3 here is CASRTSGVSRDTQYF. The CDR3 DNA is TGTGCCAGCAGGACTAGCGGGGTTTCAAGAGATACGCAGTATTTT.

The chain carries TRBV4-1 and TRBJ1-2; 7 bases align to TRBD1. The CDR3 is 15 residues long. The V gene's germline CDR1 is MGHRA and CDR2 YSYEKL. V lost 2 bases, J lost 7 bases, and 10 bases stayed unmatched. CDR3 loop: CASSQRDAGGIGYTF. The DNA of the CDR3 is TGCGCCAGCAGCCAACGTGACGCAGGGGGGATTGGCTACACCTTC.

The rearrangement joins TRBV11-2 to TRBJ1-4; no clear D gene. Trimming shortened V by 4 bases and J by 4 bases, and 4 bases separated the two germline ends. The CDR3 length is 12 residues. Per the germline V gene, CDR1 is SGHAT and CDR2 is FQNNGV. The CDR3 sequence: CASSSFNEKLFF. CDR3 in DNA: TGTGCCAGCAGCTCATTTAATGAAAAACTGTTTTTT. The variable domain in full, with the rest retrieved from reference TRBV11-2 and TRBJ1-4, is EAGVAQSPRYKIIEKRQSVAFWCNPISGHATLYWYQQILGQGPKLLIQFQNNGVVDDSQLPKDRFSAERLKGVDSTLKIQPAKLEDSAVYLCASSSFNEKLFFGSGTQLSVL.